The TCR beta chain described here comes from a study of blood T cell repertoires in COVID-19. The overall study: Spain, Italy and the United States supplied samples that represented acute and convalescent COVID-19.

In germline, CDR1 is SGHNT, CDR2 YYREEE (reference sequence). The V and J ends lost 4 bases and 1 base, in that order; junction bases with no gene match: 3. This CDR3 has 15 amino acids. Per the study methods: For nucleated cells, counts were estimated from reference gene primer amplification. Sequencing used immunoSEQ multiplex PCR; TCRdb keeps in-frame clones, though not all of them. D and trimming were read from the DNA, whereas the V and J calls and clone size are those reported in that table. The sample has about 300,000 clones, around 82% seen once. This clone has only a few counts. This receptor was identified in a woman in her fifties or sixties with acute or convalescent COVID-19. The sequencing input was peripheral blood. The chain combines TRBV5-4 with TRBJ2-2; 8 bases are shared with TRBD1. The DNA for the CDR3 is TGTGCCAGCAGCCAGGGACAGGTGAACACCGGGGAGCTGTTTTTT. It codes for CASSQGQVNTGELFF.